This TCR beta chain is drawn from a study of blood T cells in healthy people across ages. V shed 5 bases and J 4 bases; nucleotides not matched to a gene: 8. The CDR3 is 16 amino acids. Per germline, CDR1 KGHSH and CDR2 LQKENI. Extracted total RNA amounted to at least 5.5 micrograms for each sample. Together with a sample-barcoded 5' primer, a J-beta primer mix was included in a second PCR lasting 7 to 11 cycles. Via MiXCR, TCRdb re-called the 5' RACE reads, giving one row per CDR3 protein. The sample yields some 760,000 distinct CDR3 sequences, around 25% seen once. This clonotype was counted once. These data were likewise used in another study, on T cells of mothers and their children.

The rearrangement uses TRBV18 and TRBJ2-1; TRBD2 matches 10 bases. Sequenced: blood. This TCR was recovered from a boy aged 5-17 years in good health. The CDR3 loop reads CASSTASGSCYNEQFF. CDR3 nucleotide sequence: TGTGCCAGCTCAACGGCTAGCGGGAGTTGTTACAATGAGCAGTTCTTC.